This T cell receptor (beta chain) was captured by sequencing in a study of vaccination effects on CD4 cells after COVID-19. Study-wide findings and caveats: Both infection-induced and vaccine-induced clones contracted markedly at late post-vaccination timepoints.

Points on this clone: Its antigen is unknown.

Within the ViraFEST assay, antigen-specific CD4+ T cells underwent expansion with viral peptide pools prior to sequencing. Cultured cells yielded isolated CD4+ T cells after about ten days. They grew some 2 million PBMC in each well, adding about 9.5 IU/ml IL-2 and 10 ug/ml peptides. IL-2 medium took the place of half the medium on both days 3 and 7. The V end was cut by 6 bases, the J end by 10 bases, with 7 bases between. The CDR3 extends over 10 amino acids. Assay: immunoSEQ multiplex PCR; the TCRdb copy retains only in-frame clones and omits some. Of tens of thousands of clones in the sample, about three quarters were seen once.

The genes are TRBV23-1 and TRBJ2-1; D is undetermined. TRBV23-1 is an ORF, with its function uncertain. This clonotype was obtained from a human donor who received a COVID-19 vaccine. The sample was CD4+ T cells from PBMCs cultured with HCoV-229E spike peptides, taken before COVID-19 vaccination. As DNA, the CDR3 is TGCGCCAGCAGGGCTAGGGAGCAGTTCTTC. This sequence encodes CASRAREQFF.